Here is one T cell receptor (beta chain) with its context. Profiling relied on immunoSEQ multiplex PCR, and the TCRdb table lists in-frame clones only, not all of them. Found here are around 180,000 clones, 87% of them singletons; the top ten hold 2.6%. These data belong to a study of T cell responses to AZD1222 COVID-19 vaccine. Sample: peripheral blood, taken on day 0 of AZD1222 vaccination. The source is an adult in good health.

CDR3 sequence: CASSQEYGPSYEQYF. DNA of the CDR3: TGTGCCAGCAGCCAAGAGTACGGACCTTCCTACGAGCAGTACTTC. The chain combines TRBV3-1 (or the pseudogene TRBV3-2) with TRBJ2-7; D ambiguous. V was cut by 0 bases and J by 1 base, with 10 bases left in between. The CDR3 has 15 residues. Germline assignment: CDR1 LGHDT and CDR2 YNNKEL (reference sequence).